Detailed here is one T cell receptor (beta chain). This sample is part of a study of blood T cell repertoires in COVID-19. Study summary: In each case, the material was cDNA or gDNA derived from T cells, B-cell-depleted T cells, or PBMCs.

The study drew participants aged about 18 to 90 years from some 23 US areas. Someone with COVID-19 had been met by exposed participants within 2 weeks before study entry. The length of the CDR3 is 16 residues. Trimming removed 5 bases from V and 0 bases from J, with 14 bases in between. In germline, CDR1 is LNHDA, CDR2 SQIVND (reference sequence). This table comes from immunoSEQ multiplex PCR, and its TCRdb copy is limited to in-frame clones, with some not included. The table includes under 250,000 clones, 80% to 90% detected once. This clonotype originated in a woman under 40 who had been exposed to COVID-19. The sequencing sample was made of PBMCs or T cells enriched from blood (not recorded which). The rearrangement uses TRBV19 and TRBJ2-1, with no clear D. CDR3 in DNA: TGTGCCAGTAGTTTCCCAGCGATTAGCTCCTACAATGAGCAGTTCTTC. Protein sequence: CASSFPAISSYNEQFF.